The 9 T cell receptor beta chains presented below share a single source sample, sequenced in a study of cytomegalovirus exposure and HLA in healthy donors. PCR amplification relied on 60 Vbeta primers (plus 13 Jbeta primers). Assay used: immunoSEQ multiplex PCR; TCRdb lists only in-frame clones, some missing. The data hold some 160,000 clones, with around 84% observed a single time. Sequenced material: PBMCs. The receptors were gathered from a man between 45 and 60 years old in good health and CMV-seropositive.

V is TRBV27 and J is TRBJ2-7, with 7 bases that match TRBD2. Germline CDR1 is MNHEY and CDR2 is SMNVEV (reference sequence). This CDR3 is 15 amino acids long. J gave up 2 bases and V 2 bases, and 6 bases lay outside the gene matches. The CDR3 bases are TGTGCCAGCAGTTTAGGGGGGGGGTTCCCCTACGAGCAGTACTTC. As protein: CASSLGGGFPYEQYF.

This rearrangement joins TRBV7-9 to TRBJ1-2; weak D call: TRBD1 (6 bases). The CDR3 consists of 14 residues. The germline V gene has CDR1 SEHNR and CDR2 FQNEAQ (reference sequence). V lost 5 bases and J lost 0, with 10 bases in between. CDR3 loop: CASSQDSSNYGYTF. Written as DNA, the CDR3 is TGTGCCAGCAGCCAGGACAGCTCTAACTATGGCTACACCTTC.

The rearrangement links TRBV15 to TRBJ1-1; TRBD1 might be the D (6 bases). This CDR3 spans 13 amino acids. The V and J ends lost 2 bases and 4 bases respectively, with 8 bases between them. CDR1 is LNHNV and CDR2 is YYDKDF in the germline V gene (reference sequence). CDR3 sequence (DNA): TGTGCCACCAGCAGACAGGGGATCACTGAAGCTTTCTTT. It codes for CATSRQGITEAFF.

This sequence joins TRBV6-5 and TRBJ2-5, with D possibly being TRBD1 (5 bases). This CDR3 has 14 residues. Germline-derived CDR1 and CDR2 are MNHEY and SVGAGI. V lost 8 bases, J lost 5 bases, and 18 bases lay in between. The CDR3 is CASGNPRDWETQYF. The CDR3 bases are TGTGCCAGCGGGAATCCCAGGGATTGGGAGACCCAGTACTTC.

This clone appeared a single time. V usage is TRBV7-9 and J usage is TRBJ2-2, with D possibly TRBD2 on 6 matching bases. The germline gives CDR1 SEHNR, CDR2 FQNEAQ (reference sequence). The CDR3 runs 16 residues. The V gene lost 8 bases and the J gene lost 1 base, with 17 bases spanning the gap. CDR3 in amino acids: CASSPAGLVNTGELFF. The CDR3 DNA reads as TGTGCCAGCTCTCCGGCGGGGTTGGTGAACACCGGGGAGCTGTTTTTT.

The chain joins TRBV6-5 to TRBJ2-2; 7 bases line up with TRBD2. Per germline, CDR1 MNHEY and CDR2 SVGAGI. Trimming took 6 bases from V and 6 from J; bases not matched to a gene: 10. This CDR3 has 15 amino acids. In DNA form, the CDR3 reads TGTGCCAGCAGACGCCCCCCGACTAGCCCCGGGGAGCTGTTTTTT. Amino acid sequence: CASRRPPTSPGELFF.

This chain uses TRBV14 with TRBJ1-2; D not certain. The germline V and J ends were trimmed by 1 base and 7 bases, with 7 bases remaining between them. CDR1 is SGHDN and CDR2 is FVKESK in the germline V gene. The CDR3 extends over 12 amino acids. The CDR3 loop is CASSQVAGGYTF. The CDR3, as DNA: TGTGCCAGCAGCCAAGTTGCAGGTGGCTACACCTTC.

Relative to its sample, this clone is medium-sized. The chain uses TRBV5-5 and TRBJ2-2; 7 positions agree with TRBD2. V shed 0 bases, J shed 3 bases, and the junction held 11 bases outside the gene matches. Germline lookup yields CDR1 SGHKS and CDR2 YYEKEE (reference sequence). This CDR3 comprises 18 residues. CDR3 DNA sequence: TGTGCCAGCAGCTTGGGCTGGGAGGGTCCATTGGACACCGGGGAGCTGTTTTTT. It encodes CASSLGWEGPLDTGELFF.

This chain joins TRBV9 and TRBJ1-2; TRBD1 might be the D (5 bases). CDR1 and CDR2 from the germline V gene are SGDLS and YYNGEE. The CDR3 is made up of 13 amino acids. V was trimmed by 0 bases and J by 5 bases, leaving 8 bases between them. The CDR3 region has the DNA TGTGCCAGCAGCGTAGGGGGGGGATATGGCTACACCTTC. Its translation: CASSVGGGYGYTF.